One sample yielded the 9 T cell receptor beta chains listed below, sequenced in a study of follicular helper T cells after annual influenza vaccination. Profiled with immunoSEQ multiplex PCR; TCRdb holds only in-frame clones, not every one. The sample gives 9,700 or so clones, under 90% of which show up once; around 0.35% is in the top ten. The time point denotes: 2014-2015 season, 7 days after vaccination. The input for sequencing was CXCR5- memory CD4+ T cells sorted from blood, taken 7 days after influenza vaccination. These TCRs come from an adult who received the influenza vaccine.

This clone came up once. As DNA, the CDR3 is TGTGCCAGCAGCCCAGGACAGGGAAGGGCCTACGAGCAGTACTTC. This codes for CASSPGQGRAYEQYF. The V gene is TRBV14, the J gene TRBJ2-7; TRBD1 aligns across 8 bases. Germline trimming cut 4 bases from V and 2 bases from J; bases unmatched to any gene: 7. CDR1 is SGHDN, CDR2 FVKESK, per germline. The CDR3 has 15 residues.

The DNA for the CDR3 is TGTGCCAGCAGCGTACAGGGTGGAAGCACTGAAGCTTTCTTT. It is translated as CASSVQGGSTEAFF. This chain connects TRBV9 to TRBJ1-1; D may be TRBD1 (5 bases). With 1 base removed from V and 4 bases from J, the gap between germline ends came to 11 bases. CDR3 length: 14 amino acids. Germline-derived CDR1 and CDR2 are SGDLS and YYNGEE.

In its sample, this clone was seen a few times. The V gene is TRBV4-2, the J gene TRBJ1-6; D is uncertain. The length of the CDR3 is 12 residues. Trimming took off 0 bases at V and 10 bases at J, with 4 bases between the two ends. CDR1 is LGHNA, CDR2 YNFKEQ, per germline. CDR3: CASSQDVSPLHF. CDR3 nucleotide sequence: TGTGCCAGCAGCCAAGATGTGTCACCCCTCCACTTT.

Concerning this clone: The germline gene is not matched at one end of the junction; a read error may be the cause. The chain carries TRBV6-1 and TRBJ2-7; no firm D call. CDR1 and CDR2 (germline): MNHNS, SASEGT. This CDR3 is built from 13 residues. The CDR3 DNA sequence: TGTGCCAGCAGAGAAGGGTACCCCTACGAGCAGTACTTC. As protein: CASREGYPYEQYF.

The gene calls are TRBV7-2 and TRBJ2-7; D gene unclear. The CDR3 is 12 amino acids. In germline, CDR1 is SGHTA, CDR2 FQGNSA. The germline V and J ends were trimmed by 3 bases and 4 bases, with 7 bases remaining between them. This CDR3 is CASSFSAYEQYF. The CDR3 DNA reads as TGTGCCAGCAGCTTTTCAGCTTACGAGCAGTACTTC.

This chain joins TRBV7-6 and TRBJ1-1; D is ambiguous. Germline CDR1 SGHVS, CDR2 FNYEAQ. The ends were cut back, 1 base at V and 4 bases at J, with 10 bases in the middle. CDR3 size: 14 residues. CDR3 amino acids: CASSLDSWATEAFF. Here the CDR3 DNA reads TGTGCCAGCAGCTTAGACTCATGGGCCACTGAAGCTTTCTTT. Supplemented by reference TRBV7-6 and TRBJ1-1, the full variable domain reads GAGVSQSPRYKVTKRGQDVALRCDPISGHVSLYWYRQALGQGPEFLTYFNYEAQQDKSGLPNDRFSAERPEGSISTLTIQRTEQRDSAMYRCASSLDSWATEAFFGQGTRLTVV.

This clone is a singleton in its sample. V is TRBV19 and J is TRBJ1-3; 10 bases align to TRBD1. CDR3 length: 16 amino acids. V lost 7 bases and J lost 2; bases outside the gene matches: 8. CDR1 and CDR2 (germline): LNHDA, SQIVND (reference sequence). The CDR3 DNA follows: TGTGCCAGTACTAGGACCGGGACAGGGGCTGGAAACACCATATATTTT. The encoded protein is CASTRTGTGAGNTIYF.

In this sample, this clone turned up a few times. The chain has TRBV11-1 and TRBJ1-6, with TRBD1 identical over 10 bases. Germline V lookup: CDR1 SGHAT, CDR2 FQDESV (reference sequence). This CDR3 has 15 residues. Unmatched junction bases numbered 6, after V lost 4 bases and J lost 9 bases. The CDR3 coding sequence is TGTGCCAGCAGCTCCTTAGACAGGGGGCTTTCACCCCTCCACTTT. It codes for CASSSLDRGLSPLHF.

J is TRBJ2-7 and V is TRBV5-1, with D uncertain. From germline, CDR1 is SGHRS and CDR2 YFSETQ. The CDR3 is 12 amino acids. Trimming removed 2 bases at V and 3 bases at J, with 6 bases between. The CDR3 protein is CASSFPGYEQYF. Written as DNA, the CDR3 is TGCGCCAGCAGCTTTCCAGGCTACGAGCAGTACTTC.